The entry below describes one T cell receptor (beta chain). The target antigen is unknown. This CDR3 is built from 13 residues. The germline V and J ends were trimmed by 6 bases and 2 bases, with 8 bases remaining between them. Germline CDR1 reads DFQATT; CDR2 reads SNEGSKA (reference sequence). This sample stems from a study of CD8+CD57+ T cells in acquired aplastic anemia. At the level of the study: Sorted cells (CD4+ and CD8+) yielded DNA amounts that averaged approximately 3.1 ug. Study-wide findings and caveats: Patients and controls shared approximately 30 CD8+ CDR3 sequences, highly expressed in patients. Researchers reported that CD8+ Simpson's diversity was not significantly different in patients versus controls.

CDR3 and TCR beta VDJ profiling relied on a genomic DNA template. TCRdb re-analysed the reads in MiXCR, keeping a single row per CDR3 protein. The sample has approximately 190,000 distinct CDR3 sequences, around half seen once. Patients picked for sequencing had shown CD8+CD57+ cell expansion detected by flow cytometry. Receipt of therapy had not occurred in any patient by the time of blood sampling. The clonotype comes from a human donor with aplastic anemia. The rearrangement links TRBV20-1 to TRBJ1-6; no firm D call. Specimen: sorted CD4+, CD8+, or CD8+CD57+ T cells (not recorded which) from PBMCs. Here the CDR3 DNA reads TGCAGTGCCACGGATCCCTATAATTCACCCCTCCACTTT. The encoded protein is CSATDPYNSPLHF.